This is a list of T cell receptor beta chains from one sample in a study of cytomegalovirus exposure and HLA in healthy donors. TCRdb's table, derived via immunoSEQ multiplex PCR, lists solely in-frame clones and lacks some. The sample carries roughly 190,000 clones, around 67% recorded once. The sample was PBMCs. The receptors originated from a woman aged 25 to 39 in good health and CMV-seropositive. Both conserved end residues are part of each CDR3. The D gene is left open where the match is weak. Only part of the rows carry a size: once, few, many, or a class if the clone is expanded.

v_gene,abundance,j_gene,d_gene,CDR3nt,CDR3aa
TRBV11-3,-,TRBJ2-7,-,TGTGCCAGCAGCTCCTGGACAGATTACGAGCAGTACTTC,CASSSWTDYEQYF
TRBV6-1,-,TRBJ2-7,TRBD2,TGTGCCAGCAGTGAAGCCACTAGCGGGTCTACCTACGAGCAGTACTTC,CASSEATSGSTYEQYF
TRBV5-4,few,TRBJ1-6,TRBD1,TGTGCCAGCAGCTTGGCCGACAGGGGACGCTCACCCCTCCACTTT,CASSLADRGRSPLHF
TRBV19,once,TRBJ2-1,-,TGTGCCAGTAGTATAGATCAGGGGGGTTCCGTTTACAATGAGCAGTTCTTC,CASSIDQGGSVYNEQFF
TRBV19,-,TRBJ1-1,-,TGTGCCAGTAGTATACTAGCGACAGACACTGAAGCTTTCTTT,CASSILATDTEAFF
TRBV7-9,-,TRBJ2-2,-,TGTGCCAGCAGCGAAGAAGAGACCGGGGAGCTGTTTTTT,CASSEEETGELFF
TRBV6-5,-,TRBJ2-4,-,TGTGCCAGCAGTTATCTCGGGGTTCAGTACTTC,CASSYLGVQYF
TRBV10-2,-,TRBJ2-2,TRBD2,TGCGCCAGCAGTGAGTCAGGACTAGCATTACCCGGGGAGCTGTTTTTT,CASSESGLALPGELFF
TRBV11-3,-,TRBJ2-3,-,TGTGCCAGCAGCTTAGGGGGCGGGACTGGACTAGATACGCAGTATTTT,CASSLGGGTGLDTQYF
TRBV6-6,-,TRBJ2-3,-,TGTGCCAGCAGCTACTCTAAGGGGCTAAACACAGATACGCAGTATTTT,CASSYSKGLNTDTQYF
TRBV7-2,-,TRBJ2-7,TRBD1,TGTGCCAGCAGCTTAGACGCCAGGGGGCGGGACGAGCAGTACTTC,CASSLDARGRDEQYF
TRBV6-5,-,TRBJ2-1,TRBD2,TGTGCCAGCAGTTACTCTTCGACTAGCTGGAATGAGCAGTTCTTC,CASSYSSTSWNEQFF
TRBV7-2,-,TRBJ2-7,TRBD1,TGTGCCAGCAGCGACTCCGGGACAGCCTCCTACGAGCAGTACTTC,CASSDSGTASYEQYF
TRBV7-9,-,TRBJ2-7,TRBD2,TGTGCCAGCAGCCCCACTAGCGGGAGATCCTACGAGCAGTACTTC,CASSPTSGRSYEQYF
TRBV6-1,-,TRBJ2-1,-,TGTGCCAGCAGGGCGTCTTTAGCCAATGAGCAGTTCTTC,CASRASLANEQFF
TRBV5-1,-,TRBJ2-7,TRBD2,TGCGCCAGCAGCAGGAGCGGGAGGGACTACGAGCAGTACTTC,CASSRSGRDYEQYF
TRBV10-1,-,TRBJ2-7,TRBD2,TGCGCCAGCAGTGAACTAGCGGGAGTCGGAGAGCAGTACTTC,CASSELAGVGEQYF
TRBV5-4,-,TRBJ2-7,-,TGTGCCAGCAGCTTGGGACAGTCCTACGAGCAGTACTTC,CASSLGQSYEQYF